The entry that follows covers one T cell receptor (beta chain) sequence. The CDR3 covers 14 residues. The ends were cut back, 5 bases at V and 5 bases at J, with 13 bases in the middle. Germline loops: CDR1 SGHTA, CDR2 FQGNSA. These data come from a study of blood T cell repertoires in COVID-19. Study-wide context: T cells, B-cell-depleted T cells, or PBMCs supplied cDNA or gDNA.

Authors' processing steps: By means of reference gene primer amplification, nucleated cell counts were estimated. Sequencing was performed with immunoSEQ multiplex PCR; in TCRdb, only in-frame clones are kept and a portion is missing. The DNA gave D and trimming, while V, J and clone size come from that table. The sample includes 140,000 or so clones, just under 85% seen only once; the top ten take roughly 9.2%. The V and J genes are TRBV7-2 and TRBJ2-1; tentative D call: TRBD1 (6 bases). The sequence derives from a man between 45 and 60 years old who had recovered from COVID-19. Sequences were obtained from PBMCs or T cells enriched from blood (not recorded which). CDR3 residues: CASSTGYGNNEQFF. For the CDR3, the DNA is TGTGCCAGCAGCACAGGGTACGGGAACAATGAGCAGTTCTTC.